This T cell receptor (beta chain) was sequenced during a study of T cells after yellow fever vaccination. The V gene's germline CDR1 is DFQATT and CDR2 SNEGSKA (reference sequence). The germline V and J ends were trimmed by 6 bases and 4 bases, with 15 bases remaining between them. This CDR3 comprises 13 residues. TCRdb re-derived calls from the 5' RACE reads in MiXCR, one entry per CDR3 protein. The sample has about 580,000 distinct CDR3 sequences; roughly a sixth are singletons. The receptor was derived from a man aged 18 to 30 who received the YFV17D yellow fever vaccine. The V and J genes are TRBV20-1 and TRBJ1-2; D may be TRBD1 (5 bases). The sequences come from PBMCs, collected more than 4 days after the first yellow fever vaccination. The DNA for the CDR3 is TGCAGTGCCCGCGGGGGGGACGGCTATGGCTACACCTTC. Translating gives CSARGGDGYGYTF.